Listed below are T cell receptor beta chains from one sample, sequenced in a study of CD8 T cells in Susac syndrome. TCRdb re-called the immunoSEQ multiplex PCR reads with MiXCR, one entry per CDR3 protein. The sample yields around 280,000 distinct CDR3 sequences, about 85% seen once. The sample consisted of CD8+ T cells from PBMCs. The receptors were sampled from a human donor with multiple sclerosis. The CDR3 runs from the conserved cysteine through the conserved F or W. A D gene is named only where the DNA matches it firmly.

d_call | cdr3_length | j_call | v_call | cdr3_aa
TRBD1 | 14 | TRBJ2-7 | TRBV9 | CASGPGGFPYEQYF
. | 11 | TRBJ2-1 | TRBV29-1 | CSVSRDNEQFF
. | 14 | TRBJ2-5 | TRBV15 | CATSTLWAEETQYF
. | 14 | TRBJ1-2 | TRBV5-1 | CASNHGVGGYGYTF
. | 15 | TRBJ1-5 | TRBV28 | CASSFLRTGNQPQHF
TRBD2 | 16 | TRBJ2-2 | TRBV5-4 | CASSLGLAGKTGELFF
. | 15 | TRBJ2-1 | TRBV5-1 | CASSLAGISYNEQFF
TRBD2 | 20 | TRBJ2-1 | TRBV5-1 | CASSLTTLGVASGRAQEQFF
. | 13 | TRBJ1-5 | TRBV12-3/TRBV12-4 | CASSQGANQPQHF
TRBD2 | 18 | TRBJ2-1 | TRBV7-8 | CASSLGGLWTSGPNEQFF
. | 15 | TRBJ1-4 | TRBV28 | CASSPPVGTNEKLFF
. | 17 | TRBJ2-2 | TRBV18 | CASSGAPSVRNTGELFF
TRBD2 | 16 | TRBJ2-5 | TRBV2 | CASSELAGDLQETQYF
TRBD1 | 12 | TRBJ2-7 | TRBV5-1 | CASKGQTYEQYF
TRBD1 | 13 | TRBJ2-5 | TRBV7-2 | CASSLNRGETQYF
TRBD2 | 18 | TRBJ2-6 | TRBV6-1 | CASSEELAGFSGANVLTF
TRBD2 | 15 | TRBJ2-1 | TRBV6-1 | CASSERGLAGGGGFF
. | 13 | TRBJ2-1 | TRBV12-3/TRBV12-4 | CASSWSGSNEQFF
. | 15 | TRBJ1-1 | TRBV12-5 | CASGLSNRFSTEAFF
. | 14 | TRBJ1-1 | TRBV7-9 | CASSSTRRNTEAFF
TRBD1 | 14 | TRBJ2-7 | TRBV11-2 | CASYRQGQAYEQYF
TRBD2 | 16 | TRBJ2-1 | TRBV7-2 | CASSLALGGSYNEQFF
. | 12 | TRBJ1-5 | TRBV7-9 | CASTMTGQPQHF
. | 16 | TRBJ1-3 | TRBV6-1 | CASSDVGGYSGNTIYF
. | 13 | TRBJ1-2 | TRBV5-1 | CASSEGGRRGYTF
TRBD2 | 15 | TRBJ2-3 | TRBV27 | CASSLWSGSADTQYF
. | 17 | TRBJ2-7 | TRBV10-3 | CAISEKGTRFSSYEQYF
. | 14 | TRBJ2-3 | TRBV28 | CASSLGVTTDTQYF
. | 13 | TRBJ2-7 | TRBV7-9 | CAGEQGHEREQYF
. | 12 | TRBJ2-7 | TRBV7-9 | CASRKTGNEQYF
TRBD2 | 15 | TRBJ2-7 | TRBV27 | CASSSRLAGSYEQYF
. | 14 | TRBJ2-7 | TRBV6-2/TRBV6-3 | CASSYDLDRAEQYF
. | 15 | TRBJ2-3 | TRBV7-9 | CASSPAVGGADTQYF
. | 11 | TRBJ2-1 | TRBV20-1 | CSASTSNEQFF
. | 14 | TRBJ2-7 | TRBV28 | CASSFEGYSYEQYF
. | 12 | TRBJ2-7 | TRBV27 | CASSQQGQEQYF
TRBD1 | 17 | TRBJ1-1 | TRBV28 | CASSYRDSGVFFTEAFF
. | 16 | TRBJ1-5 | TRBV27 | CASSLGGPYSNQPQHF
TRBD1 | 18 | TRBJ2-2 | TRBV7-7 | CASSLRRQGAGNTGELFF
TRBD2 | 16 | TRBJ2-5 | TRBV6-1 | CASRPPSGRLQETQYF
TRBD2 | 14 | TRBJ2-7 | TRBV18 | CASSLSGTTYEQYF
TRBD2 | 17 | TRBJ2-7 | TRBV13 | CASSWWGLAGRSYEQYF
TRBD2 | 16 | TRBJ2-3 | TRBV27 | CASSWTSGRFTDTQYF
TRBD2 | 16 | TRBJ2-7 | TRBV20-1 | CSARDLPGGGSYEQYF
. | 12 | TRBJ1-4 | TRBV19 | CASSIAGEKLFF
. | 14 | TRBJ2-2 | TRBV5-6 | CASRIQGNTGELFF
. | 13 | TRBJ2-3 | TRBV12-3/TRBV12-4 | CASSFAPVDTQYF
. | 15 | TRBJ2-5 | TRBV6-5 | CASSYGWTEEETQYF
. | 11 | TRBJ2-1 | TRBV12-3/TRBV12-4 | CASSGVEEQFF
. | 13 | TRBJ1-5 | TRBV6-2/TRBV6-3 | CASSGVQIEPQHF
. | 14 | TRBJ2-5 | TRBV9 | CASSEGGGEETQYF
. | 15 | TRBJ2-7 | TRBV29-1 | CSVAGLEGSSYEQYF
TRBD1 | 14 | TRBJ1-5 | TRBV12-3/TRBV12-4 | CASSLGGGGRTQHF
. | 13 | TRBJ2-3 | TRBV27 | CASSWIRTDTQYF
. | 16 | TRBJ2-1 | TRBV11-2 | CASSLDLVPGYNEQFF
. | 13 | TRBJ1-4 | TRBV9 | CASSGRGGEKLFF
. | 10 | TRBJ1-2 | TRBV2 | CASKGGGYTF
. | 16 | TRBJ2-3 | TRBV4-2 | CASSQDPAGSWDTQYF